There are a few counts of the clone carrying this T cell receptor beta chain. The antigen is unknown. Related graft donors supplied nonmyeloablative bone marrow transplants, and mixed chimerism was transient. TCRdb's copy holds only in-frame clones and misses some; the assay was immunoSEQ multiplex PCR. The repertoire holds about 64,000 clones, with around 87% as singletons. These data are taken from a study of Tregs in tolerant kidney transplant recipients. Study outcomes and limitations: Biological reproducibility was not directly addressed, but technical replication error appeared minimal.

The specimen was CD4+ T cells from blood (PBMCs), collected 6 months after the transplant. The clonotype was recovered from a human patient who received a combined kidney and bone marrow transplant. Some of the T cells might come from the graft donor.

The DNA for the CDR3 is TGTGCCAGCAGCTCGGGCAGGACACACTATGGCTACACCTTC. It encodes CASSSGRTHYGYTF. The V gene is TRBV11-2, the J gene TRBJ1-2, with D tentatively TRBD1 (5 bases). CDR1 is SGHAT and CDR2 is FQNNGV in the germline V gene. The CDR3 has 14 residues. V lost 4 bases, J lost 3 bases, and 12 bases lay in between.